The sequence of this T cell receptor (beta chain) was determined in a study of identical twins (TCRdb year 2016). Looking at the study overall: The study deep-sequenced TCR alpha and beta repertoires from monozygotic twins, unrelated adults of various ages and cord blood to test whether fetal clonotypes persist. Replicate twin experiments were performed at different times using different library preparation protocols to rule out contamination. General study outcomes and caveats: In monozygotic twins, recombination models systematically underestimated out-of-frame TCR alpha sharing, but the models matched the sharing seen between unrelated individuals. Fewer insertions were carried by abundant cord blood beta clonotypes, a similar but weaker trend appeared in young adult naive repertoires, and no such trend appeared in memory repertoires. Excess twin sharing in beta out-of-frame sequences was weaker because fewer shared sequences lowered the signal-to-noise ratio. Invariant T cells such as MAIT and iNKT could partly confound zero-insertion analyses, although diverse VJ usage argued against such confounding for most clonotypes. Compared with coincidental sharing between unrelated individuals, out-of-frame TCR alpha sequences shared between twins had an excess of sequences with low generation probability. Because the same donors could not be followed over many years, conclusions were based on cross-sectional statistical analysis.

Via the germline V gene (reference sequence), CDR1 is DFQATT and CDR2 SNEGSKA. The CDR3 sequence holds 12 residues, the cysteine and phenylalanine included. Only the CDR3 portion is preserved as DNA: 36 bases, with reading frame beginning at the first base. Trimming removed 8 bases from V and 5 bases from J, leaving 16 bases between the germline ends. A few counts support this clonotype. What antigen it recognizes has not been identified. The input lacks base qualities; no much larger clone sits a single base away. Every donor in the study was a healthy Caucasian. Three pairs of female monozygotic twins, all aged roughly 18 to 29 years, were included in the twin cohort. CD4+ and CD8+ T cell populations were isolated with positive isolation kits from Invitrogen. Receptors were amplified or captured by 5' RACE. Sequenced on an Illumina HiSeq 2000. Template switching introduced a universal primer binding site; the final cDNA contained a unique molecular identifier, enabling accurate counting of TCR cDNA molecules. Specific primers in the conserved constant-segment region were used to synthesize first-strand cDNA for TCR alpha and beta chains. Each cDNA library was double barcoded, with a SMART-Mk sample barcode plus Illumina barcodes, to control for contamination. TruSeq adapter sequences and Illumina sample barcodes were added in two successive PCR steps. The TCR alpha and beta cDNA libraries were sequenced on the Illumina HiSeq platform using custom primers. The source study handled its data this way. Raw reads were processed with MiGEC to extract unique molecular identifiers, and MiXCR was used to determine CDR3 positions. For each individual, recombination models were inferred using an EM algorithm with the repgenHMM and IGoR tools. Shared clonotypes were analyzed with the tcR package in R, and sharing was normalized by the product of cloneset sizes. Out-of-frame nonproductive sequences were analyzed to study raw recombination free of thymic and clonal selection effects. TCRdb reran the public reads through fastp at Q25 and MiXCR, keeping productive beta chains. Rows with one shared CDR3 protein collapse into an entry with the most common genes and DNA. TCRdb assigned the V and J calls; the authors' analysis was not used. The sample includes roughly 500,000 distinct CDR3 sequences, with 22% observed a single time. Roughly 0.9% of the sample rests with the top ten.

These same data were also listed under a study on T cells expressing NK-cell markers. Per that second paper: TCR beta-chain repertoires were profiled in sorted CD3+CD56+NKG2C+, CD3+CD56+NKG2C- and CD3+CD56-NKG2C+ T-cell subsets from eight donors. Of the eight sequenced donors, seven were found to be HCMV-seropositive and one was found to be HCMV-seronegative. To restrict sorting to alphabetaTCR-expressing T cells, an anti-gammadeltaTCR antibody was added in several experiments. For roughly 6 donors, the dominant CD3+CD56+NKG2C+ clonotypes were among the top 10 CD8+ clonotypes and accounted for about 1.0-8% of CD8+ T cells. Those dominant clonotypes were again the most abundant among CD3+CD56-NKG2C+ cells in a few donors, at roughly 25-65%. Whether the expanded NKG2C-expressing T cell clones were specific for HCMV antigens remained unclear. Randomly selected healthy volunteers, three men and five women, were used as the eight sequenced donors. A commercial ELISA kit detecting HCMV-specific IgG in serum was used to determine HCMV serostatus. MIGEC was used to demultiplex reads and group reads by UMI, and MiTCR was used to assemble and quantify clonotypes. To exclude erroneous sequences, only TCR cDNA sequences supported by at least two reads were retained. The tcR package was used for downstream repertoire analysis, with clonotypes matched between fractions based on CDR3 nucleotide sequence plus V segment. Antigen specificity was annotated against VDJdb with VDJmatch, allowing one amino acid substitution in CDR3.

The chain joins TRBV20-1 to TRBJ2-7, and possibly TRBD2, on 5 matching bases. Sequencing used CD4+ T cells sorted from blood. This receptor was taken from a woman aged 18-30 years in good health. CDR3 loop: CSLTASGNEQYF. The nucleotide sequence is TGCAGTTTGACCGCGTCCGGGAACGAGCAGTACTTC.